The 4 T cell receptor beta chains presented below share a single source sample, sequenced in a study of early T cells in non-severe SARS-CoV-2 infection. TCRdb reprocessed the 5' RACE reads via MiXCR and lists one record per CDR3 protein. The sample holds roughly 20,000 distinct CDR3 sequences, around 4.8% seen once. Sample: whole blood. These receptor sequences come from an adult who was a healthcare worker with PCR-confirmed SARS-CoV-2 infection or an uninfected control (not recorded which).

At least ten counts were recorded for this clonotype. This sequence joins TRBV5-1 and TRBJ2-5; D is undetermined. Germline V gene sequence: CDR1 SGHRS, CDR2 YFSETQ. The V and J ends lost 7 bases and 4 bases respectively, with 14 bases between them. The CDR3 loop spans 13 amino acids. The CDR3 coding sequence is TGCGCCAGCTCCTCTCAAGGGCTAGAGACCCAGTACTTC. Amino acid sequence: CASSSQGLETQYF.

This clonotype was detected only a few times. The chain is built from TRBV20-1 and TRBJ2-7, with D tentatively TRBD1 (6 bases). V gave up 5 bases and J gave up 3 bases, with 11 bases separating them. CDR1 is DFQATT and CDR2 is SNEGSKA in the germline V gene (reference sequence). The CDR3 loop spans 12 amino acids. CDR3 sequence: CSASGHGYEQYF. DNA for the CDR3: TGCAGTGCTTCGGGACACGGCTACGAGCAGTACTTC.

This clonotype occurred a few times. The gene calls are TRBV13 and TRBJ1-1; 7 nucleotides line up with TRBD1. CDR1 PRHDT and CDR2 FYEKMQ come from the germline V gene (reference sequence). The CDR3 has 14 amino acids. V was clipped by 1 base and J by 4 bases; unmatched bases: 3. The CDR3 loop reads CASSLVGQSTEAFF. DNA for the CDR3: TGTGCCAGCAGCTTAGTGGGACAGAGCACTGAAGCTTTCTTT.

The sample holds a few counts of this clonotype. V usage is TRBV7-9 and J usage is TRBJ1-2, with D perhaps matching TRBD1 (5 bases). Trimming removed 1 base from V and 6 bases from J, with 12 bases in between. The germline gives CDR1 SEHNR, CDR2 FQNEAQ (reference sequence). This CDR3 has 14 amino acids. The CDR3 DNA follows: TGTGCCAGCAGCTTAGTCGGGGGATGGAATGGCTACACCTTC. This encodes CASSLVGGWNGYTF.